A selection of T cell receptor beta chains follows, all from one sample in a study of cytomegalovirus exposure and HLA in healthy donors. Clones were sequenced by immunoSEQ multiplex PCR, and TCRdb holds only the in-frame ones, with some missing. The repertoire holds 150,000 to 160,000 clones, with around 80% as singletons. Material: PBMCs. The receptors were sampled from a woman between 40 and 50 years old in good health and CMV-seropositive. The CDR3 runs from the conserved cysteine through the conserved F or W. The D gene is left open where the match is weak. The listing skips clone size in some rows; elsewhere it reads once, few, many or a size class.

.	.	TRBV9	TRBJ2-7	CASSEGTDSYEQYF	TGTGCCAGCAGCGAGGGGACTGACTCCTACGAGCAGTACTTC
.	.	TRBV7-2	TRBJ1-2	CASSPSTGSVYGYTF	TGTGCCAGCAGCCCTTCGACGGGGTCGGTCTATGGCTACACCTTC
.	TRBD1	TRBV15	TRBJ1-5	CATSRGDRYSNQPQHF	TGTGCCACCAGCAGAGGGGACAGATATAGCAATCAGCCCCAGCATTTT
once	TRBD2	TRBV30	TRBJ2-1	CAWSVFLAGRGGEQFF	TGTGCCTGGAGTGTATTTTTGGCAGGTCGCGGGGGAGAGCAGTTCTTC
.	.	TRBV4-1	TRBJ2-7	CASSRGLPTPLSYEQYF	TGCGCCAGCAGCCGCGGACTTCCGACCCCCCTCTCCTACGAGCAGTACTTC
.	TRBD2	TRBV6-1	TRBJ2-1	CASSVEGRGEQFF	TGTGCCAGCAGTGTGGAGGGGAGGGGTGAGCAGTTCTTC
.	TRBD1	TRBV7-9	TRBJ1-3	CASSLDLGQGTTGNTIYF	TGTGCCAGCAGCTTAGACCTCGGACAGGGGACAACTGGAAACACCATATATTTT
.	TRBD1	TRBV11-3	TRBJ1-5	CASSLPLTAGGQPQHF	TGTGCCAGCAGCTTACCACTTACTGCAGGGGGTCAGCCCCAGCATTTT
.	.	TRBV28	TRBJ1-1	CASSFPRHSNTEAFF	TGTGCCAGCAGTTTCCCCAGACATTCGAACACTGAAGCTTTCTTT
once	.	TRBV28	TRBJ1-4	CASSLGAGATNEKLFF	TGTGCCAGCAGTTTGGGGGCTGGGGCAACTAATGAAAAACTGTTTTTT
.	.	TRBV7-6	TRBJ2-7	CASSPGQYYEQYF	TGTGCCAGCAGCCCAGGACAATACTACGAGCAGTACTTC
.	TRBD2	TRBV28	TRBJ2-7	CASSFILTSAEQYF	TGTGCCAGCAGTTTCATATTGACTAGCGCCGAGCAGTACTTC
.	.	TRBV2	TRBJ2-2	CASRSDTGELFF	TGTGCCAGCAGGAGTGATACCGGGGAGCTGTTTTTT
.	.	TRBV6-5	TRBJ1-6	CASRRKQGKFSPLHF	TGTGCCAGCAGACGGAAGCAGGGCAAGTTTTCACCCCTCCACTTT
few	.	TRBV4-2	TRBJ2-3	CASTHSSLSSTDTQYF	TGTGCCAGCACACATAGCTCTCTCTCTAGCACAGATACGCAGTATTTT
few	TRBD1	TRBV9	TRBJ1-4	CASSPGQATNEKLFF	TGTGCCAGCAGCCCAGGACAGGCAACTAATGAAAAACTGTTTTTT
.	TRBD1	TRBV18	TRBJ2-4	CASSSSQGIQYF	TGTGCCAGCTCATCCTCACAGGGGATCCAGTACTTC
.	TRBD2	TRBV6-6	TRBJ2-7	CASSPGSWGRADEQYF	TGTGCCAGCAGCCCGGGGTCTTGGGGGAGGGCCGACGAGCAGTACTTC
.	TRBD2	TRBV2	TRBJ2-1	CASSAGTRGFNEQFF	TGTGCCAGCAGTGCCGGGACTAGGGGTTTCAATGAGCAGTTCTTC
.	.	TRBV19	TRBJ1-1	CASSNPRGLNTEAFF	TGTGCCAGTAGTAACCCCAGGGGTTTGAACACTGAAGCTTTCTTT
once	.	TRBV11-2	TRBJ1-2	CASSLDSGGRVGYTF	TGTGCCAGCAGCTTAGATTCAGGAGGAAGGGTGGGCTACACCTTC
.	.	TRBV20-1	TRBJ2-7	CSPFGAYEQYF	TGCAGTCCCTTTGGAGCCTACGAGCAGTACTTC
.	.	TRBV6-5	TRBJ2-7	CASSTGDRHSYEQYF	TGTGCCAGCAGTACGGGCGACAGGCACTCCTACGAGCAGTACTTC
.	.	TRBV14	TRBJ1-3	CASSFPKADTIYF	TGTGCCAGCAGCTTTCCCAAGGCGGACACCATATATTTT
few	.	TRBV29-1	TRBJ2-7	CSAQTSSYEQYF	TGCAGCGCACAGACTAGCTCCTACGAGCAGTACTTC